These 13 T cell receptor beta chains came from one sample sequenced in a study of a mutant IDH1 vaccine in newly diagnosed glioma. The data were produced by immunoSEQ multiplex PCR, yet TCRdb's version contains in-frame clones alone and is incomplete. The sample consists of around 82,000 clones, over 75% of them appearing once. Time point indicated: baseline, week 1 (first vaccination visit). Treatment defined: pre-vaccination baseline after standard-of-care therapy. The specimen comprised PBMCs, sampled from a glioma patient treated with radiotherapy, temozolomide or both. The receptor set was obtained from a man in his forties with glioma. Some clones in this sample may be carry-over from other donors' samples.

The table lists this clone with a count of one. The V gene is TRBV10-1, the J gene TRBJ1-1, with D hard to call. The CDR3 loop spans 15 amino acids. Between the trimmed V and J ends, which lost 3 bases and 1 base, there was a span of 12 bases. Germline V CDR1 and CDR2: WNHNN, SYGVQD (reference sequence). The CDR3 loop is CASSDFTGENTEAFF. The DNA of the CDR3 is TGCGCCAGCAGTGACTTTACGGGAGAGAACACTGAAGCTTTCTTT.

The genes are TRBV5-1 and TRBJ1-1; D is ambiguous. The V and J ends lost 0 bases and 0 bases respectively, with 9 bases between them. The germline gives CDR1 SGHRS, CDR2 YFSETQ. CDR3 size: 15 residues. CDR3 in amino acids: CASSLAETLNTEAFF. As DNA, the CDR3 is TGCGCCAGCAGCTTGGCGGAGACACTGAACACTGAAGCTTTCTTT.

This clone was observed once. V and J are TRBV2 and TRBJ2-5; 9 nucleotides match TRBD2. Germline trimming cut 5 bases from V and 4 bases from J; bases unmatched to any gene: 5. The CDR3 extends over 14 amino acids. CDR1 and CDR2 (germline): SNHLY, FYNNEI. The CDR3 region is CASSSGLAGETQYF. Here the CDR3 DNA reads TGTGCCAGCAGTTCGGGACTAGCAGGAGAGACCCAGTACTTC. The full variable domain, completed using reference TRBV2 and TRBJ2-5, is EPEVTQTPSHQVTQMGQEVILRCVPISNHLYFYWYRQILGQKVEFLVSFYNNEISEKSEIFDDQFSVERPDGSNFTLKIRSTKLEDSAMYFCASSSGLAGETQYFGPGTRLLVL.

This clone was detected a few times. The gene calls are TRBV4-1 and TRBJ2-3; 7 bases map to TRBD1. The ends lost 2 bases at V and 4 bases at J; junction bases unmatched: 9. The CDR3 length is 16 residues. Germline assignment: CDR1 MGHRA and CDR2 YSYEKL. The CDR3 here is CASSQPTGKLADTQYF. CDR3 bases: TGCGCCAGCAGCCAACCGACAGGGAAGTTAGCAGATACGCAGTATTTT.

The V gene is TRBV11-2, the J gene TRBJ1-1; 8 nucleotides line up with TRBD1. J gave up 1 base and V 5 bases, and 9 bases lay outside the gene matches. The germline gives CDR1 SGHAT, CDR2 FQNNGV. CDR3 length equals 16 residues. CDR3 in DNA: TGTGCCAGCAGCGATACAGGGGGGAGGGGGAACACTGAAGCTTTCTTT. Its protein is CASSDTGGRGNTEAFF.

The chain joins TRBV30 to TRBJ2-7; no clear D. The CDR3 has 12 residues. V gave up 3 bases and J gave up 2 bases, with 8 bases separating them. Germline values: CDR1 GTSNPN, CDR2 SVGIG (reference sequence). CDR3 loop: CAWRGITYEQYF. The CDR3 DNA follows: TGTGCCTGGAGAGGGATTACCTACGAGCAGTACTTC.

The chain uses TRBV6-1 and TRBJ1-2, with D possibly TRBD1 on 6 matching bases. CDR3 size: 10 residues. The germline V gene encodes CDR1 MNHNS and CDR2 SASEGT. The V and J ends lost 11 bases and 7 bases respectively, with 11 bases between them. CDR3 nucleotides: TGTGCCCAACGAGGGGGTGGCTACACCTTC. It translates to CAQRGGGYTF.

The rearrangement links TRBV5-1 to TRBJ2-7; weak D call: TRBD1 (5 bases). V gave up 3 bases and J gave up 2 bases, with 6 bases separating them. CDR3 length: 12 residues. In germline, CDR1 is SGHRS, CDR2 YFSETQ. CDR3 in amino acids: CASSSGPYEQYF. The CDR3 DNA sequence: TGCGCCAGCAGCTCAGGGCCCTACGAGCAGTACTTC.

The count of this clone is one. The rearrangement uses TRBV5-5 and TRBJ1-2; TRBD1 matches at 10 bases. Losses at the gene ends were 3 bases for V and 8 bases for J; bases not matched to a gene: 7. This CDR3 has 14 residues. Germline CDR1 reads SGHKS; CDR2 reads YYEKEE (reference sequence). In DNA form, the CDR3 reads TGTGCCAGCAGCTCCTTAGGACAGGGGGGAGGCTACACCTTC. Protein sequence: CASSSLGQGGGYTF. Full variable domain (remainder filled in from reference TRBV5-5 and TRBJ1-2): DAGVTQSPTHLIKTRGQQVTLRCSPISGHKSVSWYQQVLGQGPQFIFQYYEKEERGRGNFPDRFSARQFPNYSSELNVNALLLGDSALYLCASSSLGQGGGYTFGSGTRLTVV.

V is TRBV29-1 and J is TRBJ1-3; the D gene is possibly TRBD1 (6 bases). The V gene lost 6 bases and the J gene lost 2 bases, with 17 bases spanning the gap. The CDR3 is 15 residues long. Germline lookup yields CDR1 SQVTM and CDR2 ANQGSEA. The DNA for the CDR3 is TGCAGCGTGACGACCGCCAGGGGTGCTGGAAACACCATATATTTT. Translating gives CSVTTARGAGNTIYF.

The CDR3 here is CAGGRSPYEQYF. In DNA, the CDR3 is TGTGCCGGCGGCAGGAGCCCCTACGAGCAGTACTTC. This chain connects TRBV2 to TRBJ2-7, with D unresolved. The germline CDR1 and CDR2 sequences are SNHLY and FYNNEI. CDR3 length: 12 amino acids. V was cut by 11 bases and J by 2 bases, with 13 bases left in between.

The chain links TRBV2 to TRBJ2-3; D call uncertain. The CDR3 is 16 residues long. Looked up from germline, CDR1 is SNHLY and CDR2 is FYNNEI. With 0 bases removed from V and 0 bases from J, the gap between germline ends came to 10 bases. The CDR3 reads CASSEAPSTSTDTQYF. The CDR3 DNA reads TGTGCCAGCAGTGAAGCGCCTAGTACTAGCACAGATACGCAGTATTTT.

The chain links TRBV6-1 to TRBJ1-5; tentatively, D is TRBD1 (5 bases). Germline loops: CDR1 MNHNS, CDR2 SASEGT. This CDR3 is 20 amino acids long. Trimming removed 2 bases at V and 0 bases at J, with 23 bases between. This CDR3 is CASSENFVPGGAYSNQPQHF. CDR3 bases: TGTGCCAGCAGTGAAAACTTTGTTCCCGGGGGAGCTTATAGCAATCAGCCCCAGCATTTT.